Below are 31 T cell receptor beta chains sequenced from a single sample in a study of regulatory T cells in long-lasting Graves disease. The time point here: persistent/refractory GD, antithyroid drugs over 5 years with positive TRAb. PBMCs were the source of the RNA used for TCR sequencing. Construction of TCR beta libraries relied on iRepertoire HTBI primers and on Arm-PCR targeting CDR3 regions. Via MiXCR, TCRdb re-called the multiplex PCR reads, giving one row per CDR3 protein. The table includes around 400,000 distinct CDR3 sequences, around 22% detected once. This specimen was peripheral blood mononuclear cells (PBMCs), taken when the disease was refractory, from a patient treated with antithyroid drugs. The receptors shown here come from a female donor with Graves disease.

V usage is TRBV28 and J usage is TRBJ2-3, with a weak D call TRBD2 (5 bases). The CDR3 runs 18 residues. Deletions cut 4 bases from V and 0 bases from J, with 20 bases between. Looked up from germline, CDR1 is MDHEN and CDR2 is SYDVKM. The CDR3 nucleotides read TGTGCCAGCAGTTACACTCTCTGGCGGGCCTCAAGCACAGATACGCAGTATTTT. Translating it yields CASSYTLWRASSTDTQYF.

The chain uses TRBV5-1 and TRBJ1-6, with D possibly being TRBD1 (6 bases). Germline CDR1 is SGHRS and CDR2 is YFSETQ. CDR3 length: 14 residues. The germline V and J ends were trimmed by 2 bases and 10 bases, with 13 bases remaining between them. The CDR3 sequence is CASSFVTGGSPLHF. The DNA of the CDR3 is TGCGCCAGCAGCTTTGTGACAGGCGGGTCACCCCTCCACTTT.

Only a few counts were recorded for this clonotype. The rearrangement uses TRBV5-1 and TRBJ2-7; 13 nucleotides agree with TRBD2. Germline values: CDR1 SGHRS, CDR2 YFSETQ. The V segment lost 4 bases and the J segment 3 bases; nucleotides outside the gene matches: 10. The CDR3 runs to 17 residues. This chain's CDR3 is CASSTGTSGTRNYEQYF. The CDR3 DNA reads as TGCGCCAGCAGCACCGGGACTAGCGGGACTCGAAACTACGAGCAGTACTTC.

The J gene is TRBJ1-4, the V gene TRBV5-6, with a weak D call TRBD1 (6 bases). The V gene's germline CDR1 is SGHDT and CDR2 YYEEEE. The CDR3 is 17 residues long. The V and J ends lost 2 bases and 0 bases respectively, with 14 bases between them. CDR3: CASSFLRQEATNEKLFF. CDR3 coding DNA: TGTGCCAGCAGCTTCCTTAGACAGGAGGCAACTAATGAAAAACTGTTTTTT.

This clonotype was counted a few times. The chain links TRBV12-3 or TRBV12-4 to TRBJ2-7; 9 bases map to TRBD1. The CDR3 contains 15 residues. Trimming took 1 base from V and 3 from J; bases not matched to a gene: 4. The DNA of the CDR3 is TGTGCCAGCAGTTTAGACCCGGGACAGGGCTACGAGCAGTACTTC. It specifies CASSLDPGQGYEQYF.

The chain couples TRBV20-1 to TRBJ1-6; 7 nucleotides align to TRBD1. CDR3 size: 15 residues. The germline gives CDR1 DFQATT, CDR2 SNEGSKA (reference sequence). J was trimmed by 7 bases and V by 5 bases; bases with no gene match: 11. In nucleotides, the CDR3 is TGCAGTGCTTTGAAACAGGGGAGAAGAAATTCACCCCTCCACTTT. It specifies CSALKQGRRNSPLHF.

In its sample, this clonotype was seen many times. The chain recombines TRBV20-1 with TRBJ2-4, with 9 bases identical to TRBD2. With V trimmed by 0 bases and J by 1 base, 4 bases remained unmatched. The V gene's germline CDR1 is DFQATT and CDR2 SNEGSKA (reference sequence). CDR3 size: 16 residues. CDR3 in amino acids: CSARDQREVAKNIQYF. The CDR3 region has the DNA TGCAGTGCTAGAGATCAGCGGGAGGTTGCCAAAAACATTCAGTACTTC.

Ten or more counts support this clonotype. The chain recombines TRBV4-2 with TRBJ1-2, with D tentatively TRBD1 (5 bases). The germline V gene encodes CDR1 LGHNA and CDR2 YNFKEQ. The CDR3 is 15 residues long. Trimming cost V 0 bases and J 8 bases, with 16 bases left between them. CDR3 sequence (DNA): TGTGCCAGCAGCCAAGACCTAGACAGTATTGTGGGCTACACCTTC. This encodes CASSQDLDSIVGYTF.

V is TRBV7-8 and J is TRBJ2-7; D is uncertain. This CDR3 spans 15 amino acids. V was shortened by 4 bases and J by 0 bases, with 13 bases between the two germline ends. Per germline, CDR1 SGHVS and CDR2 FQNEAQ. The CDR3 DNA sequence: TGTGCCAGCAGCTCCGTCCCGGGCAGCTCCTACGAGCAGTACTTC. This sequence encodes CASSSVPGSSYEQYF. The full variable domain, rest sourced from reference TRBV7-8 and TRBJ2-7, is GAGVSQSPRYKVAKRGQDVALRCDPISGHVSLFWYQQALGQGPEFLTYFQNEAQLDKSGLPSDRFFAERPEGSVSTLKIQRTQQEDSAVYLCASSSVPGSSYEQYFGPGTRLTVT.

This clonotype was seen repeatedly, ten times or more. J is TRBJ2-3 and V is TRBV2, with 14 bases aligning to TRBD2. Trimming cost V 1 base and J 4 bases; bases outside gene matches: 16. The CDR3 runs to 21 residues. Germline CDR1 SNHLY, CDR2 FYNNEI. CDR3 bases: TGTGCCAGCAGTGAAGTCAACCACGCGACTAGCGGGAGGGGGCACGCAGATACGCAGTATTTT. This translates into CASSEVNHATSGRGHADTQYF.

The chain joins TRBV7-6 to TRBJ1-5; D is uncertain. Between the trimmed V and J ends, which lost 0 bases and 6 bases, there was a span of 9 bases. The V gene's germline CDR1 is SGHVS and CDR2 FNYEAQ. The CDR3 spans 14 residues. The CDR3 here is CASSLALFGQPQHF. DNA of the CDR3: TGTGCCAGCAGCTTAGCGCTGTTTGGTCAGCCCCAGCATTTT.

In its sample, this clonotype was seen many times. The chain has TRBV7-2 and TRBJ2-7; 7 bases match TRBD1. This CDR3 spans 14 amino acids. CDR1 is SGHTA, CDR2 FQGNSA, per germline. V shed 5 bases, J shed 4 bases, and the junction held 8 bases outside the gene matches. The CDR3 DNA reads TGTGCCAGCAGCACAGGGGAAACCGCGTACGAGCAGTACTTC. This encodes CASSTGETAYEQYF.

This clonotype was counted only a few times. This chain joins TRBV19 and TRBJ1-1, with D maybe TRBD1 (5 bases). This CDR3 region has 15 residues. Germline V CDR1 and CDR2: LNHDA, SQIVND (reference sequence). Deletions cut 7 bases from V and 4 bases from J, with 19 bases between. CDR3 amino acids: CASKARRGLSTEAFF. The CDR3 nucleotides are TGTGCCAGTAAGGCCCGGCGGGGCTTATCCACTGAAGCTTTCTTT.

CDR3 bases: TGTGCCAGCAGCTTGAACAGGGTTGGCACCGGGGAGCTGTTTTTT. Amino acids: CASSLNRVGTGELFF. The chain employs TRBV7-6 and TRBJ2-2; D possibly corresponds to TRBD1 (6 bases). The germline V gene encodes CDR1 SGHVS and CDR2 FNYEAQ. The CDR3 length is 15 residues. Trimming stripped 3 bases from V and 4 bases from J, with 12 bases between.

The chain joins TRBV6-2 or TRBV6-3 to TRBJ2-5, with 11 nucleotides matching TRBD2. V shed 2 bases and J 3 bases; nucleotides not matched to a gene: 2. The CDR3 is 15 amino acids. CDR1 and CDR2 from the germline V gene are MNHEY and SVGEGT. CDR3 loop: CASSYQGLAEETQYF. The CDR3 DNA reads TGTGCCAGCAGTTACCAGGGACTAGCGGAAGAGACCCAGTACTTC.

The V and J genes are TRBV30 and TRBJ2-5; the D gene could be TRBD1 or TRBD2 (6 bases each). Germline CDR1 reads GTSNPN; CDR2 reads SVGIG (reference sequence). The CDR3 covers 12 residues. V dropped 0 bases and J dropped 9 bases, with 11 bases sitting between them. The CDR3 nucleotides are TGTGCCTGGAGTGTGGGGGGCGCCCCCCAGTACTTC. Translated: CAWSVGGAPQYF.

Note on this clonotype: Given a much more abundant clone one base away, this may be a read error. The chain couples TRBV20-1 to TRBJ1-2, with 9 bases matching TRBD1. This CDR3 region has 13 residues. Germline V lookup: CDR1 DFQATT, CDR2 SNEGSKA (reference sequence). As DNA, the CDR3 is TGCAGTGCTAGCTTGGGACAGGGCTATAGCTACACCTTC. This encodes CSASLGQGYSYTF.

Comments on this clonotype: The junction departs from the called germline gene at one end, perhaps through a read error. The chain links TRBV27 to TRBJ1-1; D might be TRBD1 (5 bases). CDR3 size: 13 residues. The germline V gene encodes CDR1 MNHEY and CDR2 SMNVEV (reference sequence). The CDR3 sequence: CASSLWGNTEALF. CDR3 in DNA: TGTGCCAGCAGTTTGTGGGGGAATACTGAAGCTCTCTTT.

The gene calls are TRBV5-5 and TRBJ2-3; no reliable D call. Trimming pared 7 bases from V and 0 bases from J, leaving 18 bases between. The CDR3 is 16 amino acids. Germline lookup yields CDR1 SGHKS and CDR2 YYEKEE (reference sequence). The CDR3 nucleotides are TGTGCCAGCGGGGATCACGGAGTCGCCAGCACAGATACGCAGTATTTT. Its translation: CASGDHGVASTDTQYF. The entire variable domain, with the rest obtained from reference TRBV5-5 and TRBJ2-3, is as follows: DAGVTQSPTHLIKTRGQQVTLRCSPISGHKSVSWYQQVLGQGPQFIFQYYEKEERGRGNFPDRFSARQFPNYSSELNVNALLLGDSALYLCASGDHGVASTDTQYFGPGTRLTVL.

The rearrangement uses TRBV7-3 and TRBJ2-1; the match to TRBD2 covers 7 bases. V lost 3 bases, J lost 6 bases, and 5 bases stayed unmatched. Per the germline V gene, CDR1 is SGHTA and CDR2 is FQGTGA. The CDR3 consists of 14 residues. The DNA for the CDR3 is TGTGCCAGCAGCTTGTCTAGCGGTACCAATGAGCAGTTCTTC. Residues: CASSLSSGTNEQFF.

This clonotype was observed a few times. The chain has TRBV30 and TRBJ1-2; D ambiguous. CDR1 and CDR2 (germline): GTSNPN, SVGIG (reference sequence). The CDR3 contains 14 residues. V lost 5 bases and J lost 4, with 17 bases in between. The CDR3 loop is CAWEMRRGSYGYTF. DNA for the CDR3: TGTGCCTGGGAGATGAGACGGGGATCCTATGGCTACACCTTC.

This clonotype was picked up many times. The chain combines TRBV11-2 with TRBJ2-5, with unresolved D. Germline CDR1 is SGHAT and CDR2 is FQNNGV. This CDR3 region has 14 residues. V shed 0 bases and J shed 5 bases, with 10 bases lying between them. The CDR3 sequence: CASSLDQVVETQYF. The CDR3 DNA reads as TGTGCCAGCAGCTTAGATCAGGTGGTGGAGACCCAGTACTTC. The full variable domain, rest sourced from reference TRBV11-2 and TRBJ2-5, is EAGVAQSPRYKIIEKRQSVAFWCNPISGHATLYWYQQILGQGPKLLIQFQNNGVVDDSQLPKDRFSAERLKGVDSTLKIQPAKLEDSAVYLCASSLDQVVETQYFGPGTRLLVL.

This chain uses TRBV20-1 with TRBJ2-4; no firm D call. The CDR3 is made up of 12 amino acids. V lost 3 bases, J lost 4 bases, and 7 bases lay in between. From germline, CDR1 is DFQATT and CDR2 SNEGSKA (reference sequence). DNA for the CDR3: TGCAGTGCTAGGGGTCCGAAAAACATTCAGTACTTC. It encodes CSARGPKNIQYF.

This clonotype appeared many times. The rearrangement joins TRBV24-1 to TRBJ2-5; TRBD2 agrees at 11 bases. Germline CDR1 is KGHDR and CDR2 is SFDVKD. J gave up 4 bases and V 4 bases, and 4 bases lay outside the gene matches. The CDR3 consists of 15 residues. The DNA for the CDR3 is TGTGCCACCAGTGAAAATGGACTAGCGGGAGAGACCCAGTACTTC. This translates into CATSENGLAGETQYF.

V and J are TRBV18 and TRBJ2-7, with D unclear. Trimming took 3 bases from V and 7 from J, leaving 7 bases between them. Germline V gene data show CDR1 as KGHSH and CDR2 as LQKENI. The CDR3 has 11 residues. The CDR3 nucleotides are TGTGCCAGCTCACCCAACGAGGAGCAGTACTTC. It encodes CASSPNEEQYF.

The rearrangement uses TRBV6-2 or TRBV6-3 and TRBJ2-7; 8 nucleotides align to TRBD1. The V gene's germline CDR1 is MNHEY and CDR2 SVGEGT. J lost 3 bases, V lost 5 bases, and 15 bases had no gene match. The CDR3 is made up of 17 amino acids. CDR3 amino acids: CASSSAGTGWSRYEQYF. The CDR3 nucleotides are TGTGCCAGCAGTAGCGCCGGGACAGGATGGAGTCGCTACGAGCAGTACTTC.

This clonotype appeared many times. The CDR3 spells CASSVGVLVPSSYEQYF. The CDR3 DNA follows: TGTGCCAGCAGCGTAGGGGTGTTAGTCCCGAGCTCCTACGAGCAGTACTTC. This chain connects TRBV9 to TRBJ2-7; D is undetermined. Trimming stripped 0 bases from V and 0 bases from J, with 16 bases between. CDR1 is SGDLS, CDR2 YYNGEE, per germline. CDR3 length: 17 residues.

The chain is built from TRBV20-1 and TRBJ1-2, with unresolved D. Looked up from germline, CDR1 is DFQATT and CDR2 is SNEGSKA (reference sequence). This CDR3 has 11 residues. V was pared by 4 bases and J by 7 bases, with 10 bases between. The CDR3 DNA reads TGCAGTGCTATCCTCCTTCGTGGCTACACCTTC. Translated: CSAILLRGYTF.

Comment on this clonotype: This may arise from a read error, as a much more abundant clone is one base away. This chain connects TRBV6-5 to TRBJ1-2; TRBD1 might be the D (5 bases). The CDR3 spans 17 residues. Per germline, CDR1 MNHEY and CDR2 SVGAGI. CDR3 sequence (DNA): TGTGCCAACAGTTTAGGTTGGCGCTCGGCCCAAGGGGATGGCTACACCTTC. It codes for CANSLGWRSAQGDGYTF.

The table lists this clonotype with many counts. V is TRBV6-1 and J is TRBJ2-7, with 8 bases that match TRBD1. CDR1 is MNHNS, CDR2 SASEGT, per germline. Germline trimming cut 0 bases from V and 1 base from J; bases unmatched to any gene: 2. This CDR3 has 15 amino acids. CDR3 amino acids: CASSEATGASYEQYF. DNA of the CDR3: TGTGCCAGCAGTGAAGCGACAGGGGCGTCCTACGAGCAGTACTTC.

This chain's CDR3 is CASRPRLAGVGEQFF. The CDR3 DNA sequence: TGTGCCAGCAGGCCTAGACTAGCGGGAGTTGGTGAGCAGTTCTTC. The rearrangement links TRBV27 to TRBJ2-1; 12 bases map to TRBD2. The CDR3 spans 15 residues. The germline gives CDR1 MNHEY, CDR2 SMNVEV (reference sequence). The V segment lost 6 bases and the J segment 9 bases; nucleotides outside the gene matches: 9.